The 29 T cell receptor beta chains below all came from one sample that was sequenced in a study of response to subunit inactivated influenza vaccine. TCRdb fed the RT-PCR reads into MiXCR, producing one record per CDR3 protein. Among 530,000 or so distinct CDR3 sequences listed, approximately 15% were seen once. The sample was PBMCs from blood, taken roughly 12 days after vaccination. The receptor set was obtained from a man between 50 and 59 years old who received an inactivated influenza vaccine.

In its sample, this clonotype was seen a few times. The chain recombines TRBV20-1 with TRBJ2-1; 14 nucleotides agree with TRBD2. The germline V gene encodes CDR1 DFQATT and CDR2 SNEGSKA (reference sequence). This CDR3 contains 16 residues. The J segment lost 9 bases and the V segment lost 6 bases, leaving 13 bases of the junction unmatched. The CDR3 coding sequence is TGCAGTGCCCCCAAATGGACTAGCGGGAGGTCACGTGAGCAGTTCTTC. The encoded protein is CSAPKWTSGRSREQFF.

A few counts support this clonotype. The chain links TRBV7-8 to TRBJ1-6; maybe TRBD1 (5 bases). V lost 6 bases, J lost 6 bases, and 24 bases lay in between. The CDR3 runs to 18 residues. Germline CDR1 SGHVS, CDR2 FQNEAQ. The CDR3 reads CASSFTGPMGHSNSPLHF. CDR3 sequence (DNA): TGTGCCAGCAGTTTTACAGGCCCTATGGGCCATTCTAATTCACCCCTCCACTTT.

The J gene is TRBJ2-1, the V gene TRBV4-1, with D tentatively TRBD2 (6 bases). The CDR3 runs to 16 residues. Germline CDR1 MGHRA, CDR2 YSYEKL. V gave up 1 base and J gave up 11 bases, with 21 bases separating them. The CDR3 sequence: CASSQGGRDFGLQQFF. For the CDR3, the DNA is TGCGCCAGCAGCCAAGGGGGCCGGGACTTCGGTCTTCAGCAGTTCTTC.

This clonotype was counted only a few times. V and J are TRBV28 and TRBJ2-2; 9 bases match TRBD1. The junction had 7 bases not matched to a gene; V was cut back by 1 base and J by 1 base. This CDR3 comprises 18 residues. The germline gives CDR1 MDHEN, CDR2 SYDVKM. The CDR3 DNA reads as TGTGCCAGCAGTTTATTTCCGCCGGGACAGGGGAACACCGGGGAGCTGTTTTTT. Protein product: CASSLFPPGQGNTGELFF.

This clonotype has only a few counts. This chain joins TRBV28 and TRBJ1-5; D call uncertain. The CDR3 loop spans 15 amino acids. The germline V gene encodes CDR1 MDHEN and CDR2 SYDVKM. V lost 6 bases to trimming and J lost 1 base, with 13 bases between them. DNA for the CDR3: TGTGCCAGCAGGCGATTTCGGGAGAGCAATCAGCCCCAGCATTTT. Its translation: CASRRFRESNQPQHF.

The genes are TRBV6-5 and TRBJ2-2, with 7 bases fitting TRBD1. V lost 3 bases and J lost 7; bases outside the gene matches: 5. The CDR3 covers 14 residues. Germline values: CDR1 MNHEY, CDR2 SVGAGI. The CDR3 region is CASSYVRDSGELFF. The CDR3 bases are TGTGCCAGCAGTTATGTACGGGACAGCGGGGAGCTGTTTTTT.

The chain employs TRBV3-1 and TRBJ2-7; TRBD2 matches 11 bases. This CDR3 is built from 15 residues. Germline V gene sequence: CDR1 LGHDT, CDR2 YNNKEL (reference sequence). V was clipped by 4 bases and J by 5 bases; unmatched bases: 7. The CDR3 coding sequence is TGTGCCAGCAGCCTACTAGCGGGAGATGGGAACGAGCAGTACTTC. It yields the protein CASSLLAGDGNEQYF.

V and J are TRBV29-1 and TRBJ2-3; 11 bases agree with TRBD2. V dropped 0 bases and J dropped 3; count of bases not matched to a gene: 5. From germline, CDR1 is SQVTM and CDR2 ANQGSEA. The CDR3 extends over 16 amino acids. This CDR3 is CSVEDRSGGATDTQYF. CDR3 bases: TGCAGCGTTGAAGATCGTAGCGGGGGGGCAACAGATACGCAGTATTTT.

This clonotype appeared a few times. The chain employs TRBV9 and TRBJ2-2, with D uncertain. Germline CDR1 and CDR2: SGDLS and YYNGEE. The V end lost 0 bases, the J end lost 5 bases, and 5 bases lay between the germline ends. This CDR3 contains 13 residues. The CDR3 reads CASSVESTGELFF. DNA for the CDR3: TGTGCCAGCAGCGTAGAGAGTACCGGGGAGCTGTTTTTT.

The CDR3 here is CASSEARRGHIQYF. As DNA, the CDR3 is TGTGCCAGCAGTGAAGCGCGGAGGGGGCACATTCAGTACTTC. The chain recombines TRBV2 with TRBJ2-4, with D perhaps matching TRBD1 (7 bases). The CDR3 contains 14 residues. Trimming pared 0 bases from V and 8 bases from J, leaving 11 bases between. Germline V gives CDR1 SNHLY, CDR2 FYNNEI.

This chain connects TRBV25-1 to TRBJ1-6; D is undetermined. Trimming pared 2 bases from V and 8 bases from J, leaving 7 bases between. Germline assignment: CDR1 MGHDK and CDR2 SYGVNS. This CDR3 region has 13 residues. The CDR3 protein is CASSEAGHSPLHF. CDR3 in DNA: TGTGCCAGCAGTGAAGCGGGTCATTCACCCCTCCACTTT.

The rearrangement links TRBV5-6 to TRBJ1-1; 7 positions match TRBD1. The CDR3 is 14 amino acids. V lost 9 bases and J lost 1; bases outside the gene matches: 9. CDR1 SGHDT and CDR2 YYEEEE come from the germline V gene. The CDR3 loop reads CATSKYRGNTEAFF. The CDR3 DNA follows: TGTGCCACGTCGAAGTACAGGGGGAACACTGAAGCTTTCTTT.

The chain carries TRBV11-2 and TRBJ2-2; perhaps TRBD2 as D (6 bases). The V gene lost 5 bases and the J gene lost 0 bases, with 10 bases spanning the gap. This CDR3 spans 15 amino acids. Per the germline V gene, CDR1 is SGHAT and CDR2 is FQNNGV. The CDR3 DNA sequence: TGTGCCAGCAGCACCGGAGGGCCGAACACCGGGGAGCTGTTTTTT. Translation gives CASSTGGPNTGELFF. Based on the CDR3 plus reference TRBV11-2 and TRBJ2-2, the full variable domain is EAGVAQSPRYKIIEKRQSVAFWCNPISGHATLYWYQQILGQGPKLLIQFQNNGVVDDSQLPKDRFSAERLKGVDSTLKIQPAKLEDSAVYLCASSTGGPNTGELFFGEGSRLTVL.

The chain couples TRBV6-2 or TRBV6-3 to TRBJ2-4, with D possibly being TRBD1 (6 bases). This CDR3 is 20 amino acids long. With 0 bases removed from V and 0 bases from J, the gap between germline ends came to 21 bases. Looked up from germline, CDR1 is MNHEY and CDR2 is SVGEGT. CDR3 nucleotide sequence: TGTGCCAGCAGTTACTCGACAGGTCAACGGACGCCTTTAGCCAAAAACATTCAGTACTTC. This gives the protein CASSYSTGQRTPLAKNIQYF.

This clonotype was detected a few times. The gene calls are TRBV11-2 and TRBJ2-1; 7 bases fit TRBD2. V trimming: 2 bases; J trimming: 5 bases; junction bases outside the gene matches: 3. In germline, CDR1 is SGHAT, CDR2 FQNNGV. This CDR3 contains 14 residues. The CDR3 loop is CASSLWTRDNEQFF. The CDR3 DNA follows: TGTGCCAGCAGCTTATGGACTAGAGACAATGAGCAGTTCTTC.

The chain uses TRBV6-2 or TRBV6-3 and TRBJ1-1, with D possibly TRBD1 on 6 matching bases. Trimming stripped 6 bases from V and 6 bases from J, with 14 bases between. The germline gives CDR1 MNHEY, CDR2 SVGEGT. This CDR3 has 13 residues. CDR3: CASSQLQGSEAFF. In DNA, the CDR3 is TGTGCCAGCAGCCAACTACAGGGATCTGAAGCTTTCTTT.

A few counts support this clonotype. The chain joins TRBV10-1 to TRBJ1-6; TRBD1 aligns across 7 bases. With V trimmed by 8 bases and J by 7 bases, 5 bases remained unmatched. Germline V CDR1 and CDR2: WNHNN, SYGVQD (reference sequence). CDR3 size: 13 residues. The CDR3 loop reads CASGGTANSPLHF. CDR3 nucleotide sequence: TGCGCCAGCGGCGGGACAGCCAATTCACCCCTCCACTTT.

The genes are TRBV6-2 or TRBV6-3 and TRBJ2-7, with TRBD2 matching 9 bases. V lost 7 bases, J lost 0 bases, and 7 bases stayed unmatched. From germline, CDR1 is MNHEY and CDR2 SVGEGT. The CDR3 is 15 residues long. The CDR3 loop is CASIPEAGGSYEQYF. The CDR3 DNA is TGTGCCAGCATCCCAGAAGCGGGAGGCTCCTACGAGCAGTACTTC.

This clonotype was detected a few times. The chain has TRBV10-3 and TRBJ1-3, with unresolved D. CDR3 length: 13 residues. V dropped 6 bases and J dropped 4 bases, with 10 bases sitting between them. Germline V lookup: CDR1 ENHRY, CDR2 SYGVKD. CDR3 sequence: CAIRKEVGNTIYF. CDR3 nucleotides: TGTGCCATCAGAAAAGAAGTCGGAAACACCATATATTTT.

This chain connects TRBV30 to TRBJ2-3; 7 bases align to TRBD1. With 1 base clipped from V and 2 bases from J, the junction kept 9 bases outside the gene matches. This CDR3 has 16 residues. Looked up from germline, CDR1 is GTSNPN and CDR2 is SVGIG (reference sequence). The chain's CDR3 is CAWSAGTALNTDTQYF. CDR3 nucleotides: TGTGCCTGGAGTGCTGGGACAGCGTTAAACACAGATACGCAGTATTTT.

For this clonotype: A much larger clone lies one base from this, so it may be a read error. The chain recombines TRBV12-3 or TRBV12-4 with TRBJ2-3; no definite D call. There are 12 residues in the CDR3. For the CDR3, the DNA is TGTGCCAGCACCTACGGCACAGATACGAAGTATTTT. It specifies CASTYGTDTKYF.

This clonotype appeared many times. The genes are TRBV9 and TRBJ2-3, with D perhaps TRBD2 (6 bases). The CDR3 has 14 amino acids. Per the germline V gene, CDR1 is SGDLS and CDR2 is YYNGEE. V lost 6 bases, J lost 0 bases, and 11 bases lay in between. CDR3: CASTRDFSTDTQYF. Written as DNA, the CDR3 is TGTGCCAGCACCCGGGACTTTAGCACAGATACGCAGTATTTT. The full variable domain, its missing parts supplied by reference TRBV9 and TRBJ2-3, is DSGVTQTPKHLITATGQRVTLRCSPRSGDLSVYWYQQSLDQGLQFLIQYYNGEERAKGNILERFSAQQFPDLHSELNLSSLELGDSALYFCASTRDFSTDTQYFGPGTRLTVL.

This clonotype was counted many times. V usage is TRBV7-2 and J usage is TRBJ2-1; tentative D call: TRBD1 (6 bases). Germline V lookup: CDR1 SGHTA, CDR2 FQGNSA. V lost 4 bases, J lost 4 bases, and 14 bases lay in between. The CDR3 has 15 residues. As DNA, the CDR3 is TGTGCCAGCAGCTCCACAGGGATGGTATACAATGAGCAGTTCTTC. It specifies CASSSTGMVYNEQFF.

The table lists this clonotype with a few counts. J is TRBJ1-2 and V is TRBV28, with D perhaps TRBD1 (5 bases). V was shortened by 9 bases and J by 5 bases, with 13 bases between the two germline ends. The length of the CDR3 is 12 residues. The V gene's germline CDR1 is MDHEN and CDR2 SYDVKM. CDR3 in amino acids: CASGGIGYGYTF. The CDR3 DNA follows: TGTGCCAGTGGGGGGATCGGGTATGGCTACACCTTC.

This clonotype was observed a handful of times. The rearrangement joins TRBV7-2 to TRBJ2-7; perhaps TRBD1 as D (6 bases). CDR1 and CDR2 (germline): SGHTA, FQGNSA. The CDR3 has 13 residues. The V end was cut by 4 bases, the J end by 6 bases, with 13 bases between. The CDR3 DNA reads TGTGCCAGCAGCTCTTACAGGGTTCCCGAGCAGTACTTC. This translates into CASSSYRVPEQYF.

This clonotype was counted at least ten times. The CDR3 loop is CASSALLAGSPNEQFF. The CDR3 DNA reads TGCGCCAGCAGCGCTTTACTAGCGGGCAGCCCTAATGAGCAGTTCTTC. V gene TRBV5-1 combines with J gene TRBJ2-1; TRBD2 agrees at 9 bases. V shed 4 bases and J 7 bases; nucleotides not matched to a gene: 12. Germline loops: CDR1 SGHRS, CDR2 YFSETQ. The CDR3 has 16 residues.

The chain joins TRBV2 to TRBJ2-7; 7 bases line up with TRBD1. The CDR3 runs to 15 residues. V shed 3 bases and J 6 bases; nucleotides not matched to a gene: 11. Germline-derived CDR1 and CDR2 are SNHLY and FYNNEI. CDR3 nucleotides: TGTGCCAGCAGTGAGAGGACAGGCCCGCGGGTCGAGCAGTACTTC. Translated, it gives CASSERTGPRVEQYF.

In this sample, this clonotype turned up a few times. The chain carries TRBV6-1 and TRBJ1-1, with D tentatively TRBD1 (6 bases). The CDR3 is 15 residues long. Germline values: CDR1 MNHNS, CDR2 SASEGT. With 7 bases removed from V and 2 bases from J, the gap between germline ends came to 17 bases. CDR3 sequence reads: CASIGFGTTNTEAFF. Written as DNA, the CDR3 is TGTGCCAGCATCGGGTTTGGGACAACTAACACTGAAGCTTTCTTT.

This clonotype turned up a few times. The J gene is TRBJ2-7, the V gene TRBV7-9; D is uncertain. Germline values: CDR1 SEHNR, CDR2 FQNEAQ (reference sequence). The ends were cut back, 7 bases at V and 0 bases at J, with 16 bases in the middle. This CDR3 is 15 amino acids long. The CDR3 coding sequence is TGTGCCAGCACCTCCACGACTCACCTCTCCTACGAGCAGTACTTC. Residues: CASTSTTHLSYEQYF. Based on the CDR3 plus reference TRBV7-9 and TRBJ2-7, the full variable domain is DTGVSQNPRHKITKRGQNVTFRCDPISEHNRLYWYRQTLGQGPEFLTYFQNEAQLEKSRLLSDRFSAERPKGSFSTLEIQRTEQGDSAMYLCASTSTTHLSYEQYFGPGTRLTVT.